This T cell receptor beta chain was observed in a study of T-cell memory formation after mild COVID-19. About this clonotype: What it binds is not known.

TCRdb redid the calling of the 5' RACE reads with MiXCR, one entry per CDR3 protein. In the table there are approximately 290,000 distinct CDR3 sequences, 15% of which are singletons. Overall study results and limits: The SARS-CoV-2 specificity of second-wave clones reaching peak at day 37 remained unverified.

V dropped 5 bases and J dropped 0 bases, with 8 bases sitting between them. The CDR3 is made up of 14 amino acids. Per the germline V gene, CDR1 is MGHRA and CDR2 is YSYEKL. This chain links TRBV4-1 with TRBJ1-5; a weak D match, TRBD1 (5 bases). This sequence originates from a man between 18 and 35 years old who had mild COVID-19 (a few samples of this study predate the infection). Cell type and time point are not known. The sequenced sample consisted of PBMCs or a T cell subset sorted from them (not recorded which). CDR3 amino acids: CASSTTGSNQPQHF. The CDR3 DNA is TGCGCCAGCAGCACTACAGGTAGCAATCAGCCCCAGCATTTT.